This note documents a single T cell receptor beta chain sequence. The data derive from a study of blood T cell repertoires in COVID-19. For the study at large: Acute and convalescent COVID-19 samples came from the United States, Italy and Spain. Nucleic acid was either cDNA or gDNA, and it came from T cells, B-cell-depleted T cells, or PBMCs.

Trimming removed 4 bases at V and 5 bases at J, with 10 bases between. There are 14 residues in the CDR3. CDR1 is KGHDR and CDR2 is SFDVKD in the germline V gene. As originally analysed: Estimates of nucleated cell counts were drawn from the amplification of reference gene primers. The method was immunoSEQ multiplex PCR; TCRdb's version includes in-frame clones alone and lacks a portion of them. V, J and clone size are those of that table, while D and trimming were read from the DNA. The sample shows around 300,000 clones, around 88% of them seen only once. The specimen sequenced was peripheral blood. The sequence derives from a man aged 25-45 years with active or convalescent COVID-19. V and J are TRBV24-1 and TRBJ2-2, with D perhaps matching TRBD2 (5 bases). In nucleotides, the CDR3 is TGTGCCACCAGTGACCTCGGGGTTACCGGGGAGCTGTTTTTT. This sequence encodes CATSDLGVTGELFF.